This TCR beta chain is from a study of technical replicates of blood from four donors (dated by TCRdb to 2016 to 2017). Receptor libraries were prepared by the immunoSEQ multiplex PCR assay. TCRdb re-hosts the immuneACCESS table, in-frame sequences only. Its copies lack some clones; in the studies checked, an unresolved V gene accounts for under half of them, and the cause for the rest is not known. This sample gives some 82,000 clones in total; 97% of them show up just once. The ten largest account for more than 0.15% of the sample. In regard to this clone: The clone's antigen remains unknown. No per-base quality is available; no much larger clone lies one base away.

The CDR3 runs 14 residues from the cysteine to the phenylalanine. Only the CDR3 part of the read is kept: 42 bases, read in frame from the first base. For this chain, trimming is 3 bases at the V end and 4 bases at the J end, and the number of junction bases without a gene match is 6. The germline V gene (reference sequence) gives CDR1 as GTSNPN and CDR2 as SVGIG. This receptor was taken from a human donor in good health. Sequencing used T cells isolated from PBMCs. The chain joins TRBV30 to TRBJ1-2; 9 junctional bases match TRBD1. The CDR3 region reads CAWSHRGRGYGYTF. The sequenced DNA: TGTGCCTGGAGCCACAGGGGGCGCGGCTATGGCTACACCTTC.